This T cell receptor (beta chain) originates from a study of blood T cells in healthy people across ages. Study conclusions and caveats: A greater number of naive CD4+ cells and higher diversity distinguished long-lived donors from aged donors. A strong correlation was found between TCR beta diversity and the percentage of naive T cells. Estimates drawn from one million T cells were deemed to understate diversity.

A J-beta primer mix and a sample-barcoded 5' primer were used in a second PCR of about 6 to 12 cycles. Each cDNA molecule received a tag from a template-switch adaptor that had 12 random nucleotides. Each CDR3 protein is one row after TCRdb ran MiXCR on the 5' RACE reads. In the table there are under 1 million distinct CDR3 sequences, under 55% of which are singletons. About this clonotype itself: What it binds is unknown.

Germline CDR1 and CDR2: SGDLS and YYNGEE. Germline trimming cut 0 bases from V and 5 bases from J; bases unmatched to any gene: 6. The CDR3 loop spans 15 amino acids. The sequencing sample was made of blood. The TCR sequence derives from a man between 60 and 75 years old in good health. The genes are TRBV9 and TRBJ1-2; 8 bases map to TRBD1. CDR3 protein: CASSVGGQGGYGYTF. The CDR3 DNA reads TGTGCCAGCAGCGTAGGAGGACAGGGCGGGTATGGCTACACCTTC.